This TCR beta chain came from a study of cytomegalovirus exposure and HLA in healthy donors. General study findings and limits: For cytomegalovirus status, the classifier reportedly gave diagnoses with high specificity and sensitivity. In a later analysis, specific HLA alleles were associated with 15,000 to 20,000 TCR beta sequences at a 0.05 false discovery rate. Donors were assumed by presence/absence analyses to have roughly uniform sequencing depth. Exclusion applied to some V segments, including TRBV6-2 and TRBV6-3, as they were indistinguishable.

This clone was counted between two and nine times. As yet, its antigen is unknown. PCR used 60 Vbeta primers and 13 Jbeta primers. Profiling relied on immunoSEQ multiplex PCR, and the TCRdb table lists in-frame clones only, not all of them. Counted here are approximately 170,000 clones, approximately 81% occurring once; the ten biggest clones make up over 0.65%. Germline V gives CDR1 MNHEY, CDR2 SVGAGI. Trimming took 2 bases from V and 0 from J, leaving 8 bases between them. This CDR3 is 15 amino acids long. The receptor was derived from a woman between 18 and 29 years old in good health and CMV-seronegative. The chain couples TRBV6-5 to TRBJ1-3; D ambiguous. Sequenced material: PBMCs. CDR3 region: CASSYTGDSGNTIYF. The CDR3 DNA reads as TGTGCCAGCAGTTACACGGGAGACTCTGGAAACACCATATATTTT.